Following are 29 T cell receptor beta chains from one sample sequenced in a study of T cell responses to AZD1222 COVID-19 vaccine. The protocol was immunoSEQ multiplex PCR, while the TCRdb copy is restricted to in-frame clones and leaves out a portion. The sample lists some 100,000 clones; 87% were seen once. The material was peripheral blood, obtained 28 days after the second AZD1222 dose. The receptors stem from an adult who received the AZD1222 COVID-19 vaccine.

The chain has TRBV11-3 and TRBJ1-1, with 7 nucleotides matching TRBD1. The CDR3 runs 20 residues. Germline values: CDR1 SGHNT, CDR2 YENEEA. V shed 0 bases, J shed 4 bases, and the junction held 20 bases outside the gene matches. CDR3 in DNA: TGTGCCAGCAGCTTAGAATCCGACAGGGAAGATCTGGTATGGATCACTGAAGCTTTCTTT. Translated: CASSLESDREDLVWITEAFF.

In this sample, this clone turned up once. This rearrangement joins TRBV19 to TRBJ1-5; 10 nucleotides match TRBD1. The trim removed 0 bases at V and 1 base at J, leaving 6 bases unmatched. The germline V gene has CDR1 LNHDA and CDR2 SQIVND (reference sequence). The CDR3 has 18 amino acids. In DNA form, the CDR3 reads TGTGCCAGTAGTATAGAACACCGGGACAGGGGAAGCAATCAGCCCCAGCATTTT. This sequence encodes CASSIEHRDRGSNQPQHF.

This clone has just one count. V usage is TRBV7-6 and J usage is TRBJ1-2; a possible D gene is TRBD1 (5 bases). The CDR3 runs 14 residues. The germline V gene has CDR1 SGHVS and CDR2 FNYEAQ. Trimming shortened V by 2 bases and J by 3 bases, and 10 bases separated the two germline ends. The chain's CDR3 is CASSLSGRDYGYTF. The CDR3 DNA follows: TGTGCCAGCAGCTTATCAGGCAGGGACTATGGCTACACCTTC. Filled out from reference TRBV7-6 and TRBJ1-2, the complete variable domain reads GAGVSQSPRYKVTKRGQDVALRCDPISGHVSLYWYRQALGQGPEFLTYFNYEAQQDKSGLPNDRFSAERPEGSISTLTIQRTEQRDSAMYRCASSLSGRDYGYTFGSGTRLTVV.

This chain links TRBV5-1 with TRBJ2-7, with D hard to call. The CDR3 consists of 11 residues. Trimming removed 2 bases at V and 13 bases at J, with 13 bases between. CDR1 SGHRS and CDR2 YFSETQ come from the germline V gene. The CDR3 reads CASSFGGLLYF. The CDR3 coding sequence is TGCGCCAGCAGCTTTGGTGGGCTCTTATACTTC. The full variable domain, its missing parts supplied by reference TRBV5-1 and TRBJ2-7, is KAGVTQTPRYLIKTRGQQVTLSCSPISGHRSVSWYQQTPGQGLQFLFEYFSETQRNKGNFPGRFSGRQFSNSRSEMNVSTLELGDSALYLCASSFGGLLYFGPGTRLTVT.

The chain has TRBV29-1 and TRBJ1-1; the match to TRBD1 covers 9 bases. Germline V gives CDR1 SQVTM, CDR2 ANQGSEA. CDR3 length: 16 amino acids. J gave up 5 bases and V 6 bases, and 16 bases lay outside the gene matches. The CDR3 sequence: CSVMGKPGQGDTEAFF. The CDR3 coding sequence is TGCAGCGTGATGGGCAAACCGGGACAGGGAGATACTGAAGCTTTCTTT.

V is TRBV6-6 and J is TRBJ1-1, with D uncertain. V was pared by 6 bases and J by 5 bases, with 19 bases between. Looked up from germline, CDR1 is MNHNY and CDR2 is SVGAGI (reference sequence). This CDR3 region has 15 residues. CDR3 amino acids: CASRYPGIPRTEAFF. DNA for the CDR3: TGTGCCAGCAGGTACCCCGGGATACCCCGTACTGAAGCTTTCTTT.

The J gene is TRBJ2-4, the V gene TRBV18; TRBD2 matches 7 bases. Looked up from germline, CDR1 is KGHSH and CDR2 is LQKENI. The CDR3 loop spans 14 amino acids. Trimming removed 3 bases from V and 5 bases from J; junction bases left unmatched: 4. The CDR3 DNA reads TGTGCCAGCTCACCGGGGGGGACCCAAAACATTCAGTACTTC. Amino acid sequence: CASSPGGTQNIQYF.

The V gene is TRBV9, the J gene TRBJ2-1; D is tentatively TRBD1 or TRBD2 (5 bases each). Trimming removed 3 bases at V and 5 bases at J, with 12 bases between. The CDR3 is 14 residues long. Germline V lookup: CDR1 SGDLS, CDR2 YYNGEE. CDR3 nucleotide sequence: TGTGCCAGCAGCGAGAGGGGAAGGAACAATGAGCAGTTCTTC. Amino acid sequence: CASSERGRNNEQFF. The complete variable domain, with remaining parts taken from reference TRBV9 and TRBJ2-1, reads DSGVTQTPKHLITATGQRVTLRCSPRSGDLSVYWYQQSLDQGLQFLIQYYNGEERAKGNILERFSAQQFPDLHSELNLSSLELGDSALYFCASSERGRNNEQFFGPGTRLTVL.

CDR3 amino acids: CASSATPSATDTQYF. CDR3 DNA: TGTGCCAGCAGTGCAACCCCCTCAGCCACAGATACGCAGTATTTT. The gene calls are TRBV6-4 and TRBJ2-3, with no clear D. The V gene lost 4 bases and the J gene lost 2 bases, with 13 bases spanning the gap. Per germline, CDR1 MRHNA and CDR2 SNTAGT. This CDR3 region has 15 residues.

V usage is TRBV6-5 and J usage is TRBJ1-2; 8 bases agree with TRBD1. This CDR3 is built from 15 residues. CDR1 MNHEY and CDR2 SVGAGI come from the germline V gene. V gave up 6 bases and J gave up 4 bases; unmatched junction bases: 10. The CDR3 sequence is CASSGGTGSGYGYTF. CDR3 coding DNA: TGTGCCAGCAGCGGGGGGACAGGATCGGGCTATGGCTACACCTTC.

V usage is TRBV28 and J usage is TRBJ1-2, with 8 bases aligning to TRBD1. CDR1 and CDR2 (germline): MDHEN, SYDVKM. CDR3 length equals 13 residues. Germline trimming cut 7 bases from V and 3 bases from J; bases unmatched to any gene: 4. For the CDR3, the DNA is TGTGCCAGCACCTTGGACAGGGACTATGGCTACACCTTC. It translates to CASTLDRDYGYTF.

This clone was picked up one time. The rearrangement links TRBV5-1 to TRBJ1-5; D may be TRBD1 (6 bases). Per the germline V gene, CDR1 is SGHRS and CDR2 is YFSETQ. V was clipped by 4 bases and J by 3 bases, with 11 bases between them. This CDR3 region has 14 residues. CDR3 DNA: TGCGCCAGCAGCCTCACAGGGAACAATCAGCCCCAGCATTTT. Translating it yields CASSLTGNNQPQHF.

The V call is TRBV12-3 or TRBV12-4, the J call TRBJ1-4; D unresolved. With 3 bases removed from V and 8 bases from J, the gap between germline ends came to 7 bases. CDR3 length: 12 residues. Here the CDR3 DNA reads TGTGCCAGCAGTTTGGACGGAGAAAAACTGTTTTTT. Amino acid sequence: CASSLDGEKLFF.

The CDR3 region has the DNA TGTGCCAGCAGCCGGCCAGGGGTCGACTATGGCTACACCTTC. This gives the protein CASSRPGVDYGYTF. V gene TRBV3-1 (or the pseudogene TRBV3-2) combines with J gene TRBJ1-2, with D tentatively TRBD1 (6 bases). CDR1 is LGHDT and CDR2 is YNNKEL in the germline V gene (reference sequence). The CDR3 consists of 14 residues. Trimming took 4 bases from V and 3 from J, leaving 12 bases between them.

The gene calls are TRBV2 and TRBJ1-1; D unresolved. This CDR3 region has 13 residues. Germline V gives CDR1 SNHLY, CDR2 FYNNEI. V was cut by 7 bases and J by 0 bases, with 9 bases left in between. The CDR3 sequence is CASTAQMNTEAFF. The CDR3 coding sequence is TGTGCCAGCACCGCCCAGATGAACACTGAAGCTTTCTTT. The whole variable domain, filled in from reference TRBV2 and TRBJ1-1, reads EPEVTQTPSHQVTQMGQEVILRCVPISNHLYFYWYRQILGQKVEFLVSFYNNEISEKSEIFDDQFSVERPDGSNFTLKIRSTKLEDSAMYFCASTAQMNTEAFFGQGTRLTVV.

DNA for the CDR3: TGTGCCAGCAGCGGTGGGTCGGCGCCGGCGACATATCAGCCCCAGCATTTT. This translates into CASSGGSAPATYQPQHF. The V gene is TRBV21-1, the J gene TRBJ1-5; TRBD1, the D gene given by the table, was not confirmed from the DNA. TRBV21-1 is a pseudogene. CDR3 length: 17 amino acids.

The rearrangement joins TRBV7-2 to TRBJ2-3; tentative D call: TRBD2 (5 bases). The CDR3 sequence is 14 residues long. From germline, CDR1 is SGHTA and CDR2 FQGNSA. Deletions cut 2 bases from V and 5 bases from J, with 11 bases between. CDR3 amino acids: CASSLWERQDTQYF. The CDR3 region has the DNA TGTGCCAGCAGCTTATGGGAGCGCCAAGATACGCAGTATTTT.

V gene TRBV6-2 or TRBV6-3 combines with J gene TRBJ1-5, with TRBD1 as a possible D gene (5 bases). This CDR3 is 17 amino acids long. Trimming stripped 4 bases from V and 0 bases from J, with 16 bases between. Per the germline V gene, CDR1 is MNHEY and CDR2 is SVGEGT. This CDR3 reads CASSWTLGDLSNQPQHF. CDR3 bases: TGTGCCAGCAGTTGGACACTGGGGGACCTTAGCAATCAGCCCCAGCATTTT.

The chain couples TRBV2 to TRBJ1-5; TRBD1 is a possible D gene (5 bases). V lost 2 bases and J 7 bases, leaving 15 bases between the germline ends. CDR1 is SNHLY, CDR2 FYNNEI, per germline. The CDR3 consists of 15 residues. The CDR3 is CASSEKSGRGQPQHF. CDR3 coding DNA: TGTGCCAGCAGTGAAAAATCGGGTCGGGGCCAGCCCCAGCATTTT.

This chain uses TRBV7-6 with TRBJ1-5; tentatively, D is TRBD1 (5 bases). CDR1 SGHVS and CDR2 FNYEAQ come from the germline V gene. This CDR3 contains 16 residues. Trimming removed 4 bases from V and 0 bases from J, with 13 bases in between. This CDR3 reads CASSSVRGPSNQPQHF. CDR3 in DNA: TGTGCCAGCAGCTCGGTTAGGGGCCCTAGCAATCAGCCCCAGCATTTT.

J is TRBJ2-7 and V is TRBV21-1; the table's D call TRBD1 went unverified against the DNA. TRBV21-1 is a pseudogene segment. The CDR3 is 14 residues long. The DNA of the CDR3 is TGTGCCAGCAGCAAACGGATGTGGGGCGGCGAGCAGTACTTC. It translates to CASSKRMWGGEQYF.

The V and J genes are TRBV5-1 and TRBJ2-1; no reliable D call. V was trimmed by 0 bases and J by 9 bases, leaving 16 bases between them. The germline V gene has CDR1 SGHRS and CDR2 YFSETQ. This CDR3 has 15 residues. The CDR3 is CASSLEGKIKGEQFF. The CDR3 DNA reads TGCGCCAGCAGCTTGGAAGGCAAAATAAAGGGTGAGCAGTTCTTC.

V and J are TRBV7-2 and TRBJ1-2; TRBD1 aligns across 7 bases. The V and J ends lost 5 bases and 1 base, in that order; junction bases with no gene match: 7. CDR3 size: 15 residues. Germline CDR1 is SGHTA and CDR2 is FQGNSA. The CDR3 loop reads CASSSRQGLNYGYTF. CDR3 DNA: TGTGCCAGCAGCAGCCGACAGGGACTTAACTATGGCTACACCTTC. Drawing the rest from reference TRBV7-2 and TRBJ1-2, the complete variable domain is GAGVSQSPSNKVTEKGKDVELRCDPISGHTALYWYRQSLGQGLEFLIYFQGNSAPDKSGLPSDRFSAERTGGSVSTLTIQRTQQEDSAVYLCASSSRQGLNYGYTFGSGTRLTVV.

CDR3 sequence: CASSLGTSGEYEQYF. The DNA for the CDR3 is TGCGCCAGCAGCCTAGGGACTAGCGGGGAGTACGAGCAGTACTTC. This chain connects TRBV4-1 to TRBJ2-7, with 13 bases lining up with TRBD2. The CDR3 consists of 15 residues. Germline CDR1 and CDR2: MGHRA and YSYEKL. Unmatched junction bases numbered 4, after V lost 4 bases and J lost 4 bases.

This sequence joins TRBV14 and TRBJ2-1; D gene unclear. V was clipped by 2 bases and J by 4 bases, with 12 bases between them. Germline V gives CDR1 SGHDN, CDR2 FVKESK. This CDR3 has 15 residues. CDR3 amino acids: CASSQLGIAYNEQFF. For the CDR3, the DNA is TGTGCCAGCAGCCAACTGGGAATTGCTTACAATGAGCAGTTCTTC.

The DNA of the CDR3 is TGTGCCAGCAGCTTGCCAGGGCAGGGTAATGAAAAACTGTTTTTT. This translates into CASSLPGQGNEKLFF. This chain connects TRBV5-6 to TRBJ1-4, with D tentatively TRBD1 (5 bases). Germline lookup yields CDR1 SGHDT and CDR2 YYEEEE. The CDR3 is 15 amino acids. The germline V and J ends were trimmed by 1 base and 4 bases, with 11 bases remaining between them.

The chain couples TRBV5-6 to TRBJ1-3, with D unresolved. Germline values: CDR1 SGHDT, CDR2 YYEEEE. V lost 3 bases and J lost 4, with 8 bases in between. This CDR3 is built from 13 residues. DNA of the CDR3: TGTGCCAGCAGCTCGAAGACCGGAAACACCATATATTTT. Translating it yields CASSSKTGNTIYF.

This sequence joins TRBV9 and TRBJ2-1; TRBD2 agrees at 9 bases. The CDR3 contains 15 residues. The germline gives CDR1 SGDLS, CDR2 YYNGEE. V trimming: 0 bases; J trimming: 6 bases; junction bases outside the gene matches: 4. The CDR3 sequence: CASSVETSGLNEQFF. CDR3 in DNA: TGTGCCAGCAGCGTAGAGACTAGCGGCCTCAATGAGCAGTTCTTC.

The CDR3 nucleotides read TGTGCCAGCATCCAGGGGGGCCACGAGCAGTACTTC. Its translation: CASIQGGHEQYF. This chain joins TRBV2 and TRBJ2-7; the D gene is possibly TRBD1 (7 bases). Trimming took off 7 bases at V and 5 bases at J, with 12 bases between the two ends. The CDR3 runs 12 residues. Germline V lookup: CDR1 SNHLY, CDR2 FYNNEI.